The sequence of this T cell receptor beta chain was determined in a study of persistence of HIV-infected CD4 T cells. About the research overall: Multiple blood draws of up to roughly 180 mL, except a couple of donors with single leukapheresis.

The J segment lost 5 bases and the V segment lost 5 bases, leaving 7 bases of the junction unmatched. The germline CDR1 and CDR2 sequences are SGHTA and FQGTGA. The length of the CDR3 is 15 residues. The immunoSEQ assay was version 4, run in survey mode. Assay: immunoSEQ multiplex PCR; the TCRdb copy retains only in-frame clones and omits some. The repertoire holds roughly 41,000 clones, with roughly 87% as singletons. Anti-CD3/anti-CD28 beads served as a nonspecific positive control stimulus. CD4+ T cells upregulating both CD40 ligand and CD69 were sorted as responding cells. CD4+ T cell counts exceeded 400 cells/uL; CMV serology was positive. Concerning this clone: Its antigen is currently unknown.

Sample: CD4+ T cells sorted from PBMCs after 18-hour stimulation, taken from a patient who received antiretroviral therapy. The chain couples TRBV7-3 to TRBJ2-5; TRBD1 agrees at 11 bases. The receptor was isolated from an adult man with HIV who was CMV-seropositive. The CDR3 nucleotides are TGTGCCAGCAGCCTAGGACAGGGGGCGTGGGAGACCCAGTACTTC. Amino acid sequence: CASSLGQGAWETQYF.